This T cell receptor (beta chain) was captured by sequencing in a study of cytomegalovirus exposure and HLA in healthy donors. Study-wide results and limits: The study flagged around 150 TCR beta chains as cytomegalovirus-associated.

A word on this clone: Its antigen is not known.

Sequencing was performed with immunoSEQ multiplex PCR; in TCRdb, only in-frame clones are kept and a portion is missing. The repertoire holds some 120,000 clones, more than 70% seen once, with approximately 1.5% in the top ten. V gave up 10 bases and J gave up 11 bases, with 17 bases separating them. Germline CDR1 is MDHEN and CDR2 is SYDVKM. The CDR3 covers 11 residues. The chain links TRBV28 to TRBJ1-1; D may be TRBD1 (5 bases). Sample: PBMCs. The origin of this receptor is a man aged 30 to 45 in good health and CMV-seronegative. As DNA, the CDR3 is TGTGCCACCGCCACCAGACAGTACGCTTTCTTT. Its protein product is CATATRQYAFF.